Below, 19 T cell receptor beta chains from the same sample are listed, as sequenced in a study of T cell repertoires in cytomegalovirus infection. Antigen specificity for these receptors is unknown. MiXCR, run by TCRdb on the reads, gives a single entry per CDR3 protein. The repertoire includes approximately 110,000 distinct CDR3 sequences, around 30% of them detected once, and 40% to 45% sits in the top ten. The sample was CD8+ T cells from cultured PBMCs, taken from culture after CMV antigen stimulation. These receptors were taken from a human donor in good health (CMV status not recorded). Some clones in this sample may be carry-over from other donors' samples.

The table lists this clonotype with a few counts. The CDR3 reads CASSLATGLPGELFF. The CDR3 DNA sequence: TGTGCCAGCAGCTTAGCGACCGGGCTGCCCGGGGAGCTGTTTTTT. This chain joins TRBV7-6 and TRBJ2-2; D ambiguous. This CDR3 contains 15 residues. CDR1 is SGHVS, CDR2 FNYEAQ, per germline. Trimming left V 0 bases short and J 6 bases short, with 11 bases between.

This clonotype was counted a few times. J is TRBJ1-6 and V is TRBV20-1; 8 bases are a match to TRBD1. The V gene's germline CDR1 is DFQATT and CDR2 SNEGSKA (reference sequence). V shed 5 bases and J 0 bases; nucleotides not matched to a gene: 6. The CDR3 runs to 16 residues. The CDR3, as DNA: TGCAGTGCTCCTTACAGGGGGAGCTCCTATAATTCACCCCTCCACTTT. Translation gives CSAPYRGSSYNSPLHF.

J is TRBJ1-5 and V is TRBV6-1; D remains unclear. The CDR3 extends over 14 amino acids. Trimming cost V 8 bases and J 0 bases, with 11 bases left between them. In germline, CDR1 is MNHNS, CDR2 SASEGT. The CDR3 loop reads CASVPLYSNQPQHF. CDR3 DNA sequence: TGTGCCAGCGTGCCGCTCTATAGCAATCAGCCCCAGCATTTT.

This clonotype was found once. The chain has TRBV6-6 and TRBJ2-1; 9 bases match TRBD2. This CDR3 spans 15 amino acids. Germline-derived CDR1 and CDR2 are MNHNY and SVGAGI (reference sequence). With 7 bases clipped from V and 6 bases from J, the junction kept 10 bases outside the gene matches. The CDR3 region is CASTPTGLAVNEQFF. The CDR3 DNA reads as TGTGCCAGCACCCCGACGGGACTAGCAGTCAATGAGCAGTTCTTC.

This clonotype was counted between two and nine times. The gene calls are TRBV12-3 or TRBV12-4 and TRBJ1-2; 8 bases match TRBD1. CDR3 length: 13 residues. Trimming cost V 6 bases and J 6 bases; bases outside gene matches: 6. CDR3 DNA: TGTGCCAGCAGGGCCGGGACAGGACATGGCTACACCTTC. As protein: CASRAGTGHGYTF.

This chain joins TRBV4-1 and TRBJ2-7, with TRBD1 as a possible D gene (6 bases). Germline assignment: CDR1 MGHRA and CDR2 YSYEKL. The CDR3 extends over 15 amino acids. The V gene lost 2 bases and the J gene lost 3 bases, with 14 bases spanning the gap. The CDR3 here is CASSQSPGGHYEQYF. The CDR3 nucleotides are TGCGCCAGCAGCCAAAGCCCTGGGGGACACTACGAGCAGTACTTC.

V usage is TRBV4-2 and J usage is TRBJ2-1, with 10 nucleotides matching TRBD2. V lost 3 bases to trimming and J lost 0 bases; unmatched junction nucleotides: 8. CDR3 length equals 18 residues. Germline assignment: CDR1 LGHNA and CDR2 YNFKEQ. CDR3 protein: CASSHPPLAGVSYNEQFF. DNA of the CDR3: TGTGCCAGCAGCCATCCCCCCCTAGCGGGGGTCTCCTACAATGAGCAGTTCTTC.

This clonotype was counted between two and nine times. The gene calls are TRBV2 and TRBJ2-3; D call uncertain. V gave up 2 bases and J gave up 4 bases, with 7 bases separating them. The CDR3 totals 13 residues. Looked up from germline, CDR1 is SNHLY and CDR2 is FYNNEI. The CDR3 protein is CASSENRPDTQYF. The CDR3 DNA reads TGTGCCAGCAGTGAAAACAGACCAGATACGCAGTATTTT.

This clonotype was counted only a few times. The CDR3 region has the DNA TGCGCCAGCAGCTTGGCTCTGGGGAGCACTGAAGCTTTCTTT. Translation gives CASSLALGSTEAFF. The chain employs TRBV5-1 and TRBJ1-1; no reliable D call. The V gene's germline CDR1 is SGHRS and CDR2 YFSETQ. The CDR3 is made up of 14 amino acids. V lost 0 bases and J lost 4, with 10 bases in between.

The chain is built from TRBV5-4 and TRBJ2-7; D might be TRBD1 or TRBD2, each matching 6 bases. Germline assignment: CDR1 SGHNT and CDR2 YYREEE (reference sequence). The CDR3 totals 13 residues. V was pared by 4 bases and J by 1 base, with 9 bases between. The CDR3 nucleotides are TGTGCCAGCAGCCCGGGGGCGTCCTACGAGCAGTACTTC. Protein: CASSPGASYEQYF.

V usage is TRBV6-6 and J usage is TRBJ1-3; 11 bases match TRBD1. The germline CDR1 and CDR2 sequences are MNHNY and SVGAGI (reference sequence). This CDR3 spans 15 amino acids. V lost 11 bases and J lost 0; bases outside the gene matches: 6. The CDR3 spells CAGAGTGGSGNTIYF. The CDR3, as DNA: TGTGCCGGGGCCGGGACAGGGGGCTCTGGAAACACCATATATTTT.

This clonotype was recorded a few times. The chain carries TRBV6-2 or TRBV6-3 and TRBJ1-6; unclear D gene. Germline lookup yields CDR1 MNHEY and CDR2 SVGEGT. With 10 bases removed from V and 4 bases from J, the gap between germline ends came to 14 bases. The CDR3 contains 14 residues. Written as DNA, the CDR3 is TGTGCCACCAAACCAGTCGAATATAATTCACCCCTCCACTTT. Residues: CATKPVEYNSPLHF.

This clonotype was counted many times. This chain uses TRBV7-2 with TRBJ2-5; D ambiguous. The CDR3 length is 15 residues. Germline V gives CDR1 SGHTA, CDR2 FQGNSA. V gave up 5 bases and J gave up 2 bases, with 15 bases separating them. CDR3 loop: CASSISELIQETQYF. CDR3 coding DNA: TGTGCCAGCAGCATCTCGGAACTTATTCAAGAGACCCAGTACTTC.

The table lists this clonotype with a few counts. The chain uses TRBV6-5 and TRBJ2-7; TRBD1 is a possible D gene (6 bases). The CDR3 runs to 13 residues. Per the germline V gene, CDR1 is MNHEY and CDR2 is SVGAGI. Deletions cut 0 bases from V and 4 bases from J, with 7 bases between. The CDR3: CASSYSDRYEQYF. CDR3 DNA sequence: TGTGCCAGCAGTTACTCGGACAGATACGAGCAGTACTTC.

This clonotype has a handful of counts. This chain links TRBV6-2 or TRBV6-3 with TRBJ1-5; 9 bases match TRBD1. The V segment lost 8 bases and the J segment 9 bases; nucleotides outside the gene matches: 14. The CDR3 has 15 residues. Germline V gene lookup returns CDR1 MNHEY and CDR2 SVGEGT. The CDR3 coding sequence is TGTGCCAGCGAAGTAACCGGGACAGGGAAGAGGCCCCAGCATTTT. Translated: CASEVTGTGKRPQHF.

This chain uses TRBV7-6 with TRBJ1-5; D unresolved. V dropped 2 bases and J dropped 6 bases, with 8 bases sitting between them. Germline CDR1 reads SGHVS; CDR2 reads FNYEAQ. This CDR3 contains 13 residues. The CDR3 coding sequence is TGTGCCAGCAGCTTAACCCTCGGTCAGCCCCAGCATTTT. It encodes CASSLTLGQPQHF.

This clonotype was observed many times. The chain combines TRBV7-2 with TRBJ2-5; TRBD1 aligns across 8 bases. The CDR3 sequence is 15 residues long. Unmatched junction bases numbered 10, after V lost 5 bases and J lost 5 bases. The germline gives CDR1 SGHTA, CDR2 FQGNSA. CDR3 coding DNA: TGTGCCAGCAGCCCAGGGACAGGAGGCACGGAGACCCAGTACTTC. Residues: CASSPGTGGTETQYF. Based on the CDR3 plus reference TRBV7-2 and TRBJ2-5, the full variable domain is GAGVSQSPSNKVTEKGKDVELRCDPISGHTALYWYRQSLGQGLEFLIYFQGNSAPDKSGLPSDRFSAERTGGSVSTLTIQRTQQEDSAVYLCASSPGTGGTETQYFGPGTRLLVL.

The chain has TRBV6-1 and TRBJ1-1; tentative D call: TRBD1 (6 bases). Germline-derived CDR1 and CDR2 are MNHNS and SASEGT. Trimming removed 2 bases from V and 6 bases from J, with 19 bases in between. The CDR3 sequence is 16 residues long. The CDR3 sequence is CASSEMVRQAVSEAFF. The DNA for the CDR3 is TGTGCCAGCAGTGAAATGGTAAGACAGGCGGTCTCTGAAGCTTTCTTT.

This clonotype was detected ten times or more. CDR3 protein: CASSLPPNVADSPLHF. CDR3 nucleotides: TGTGCCAGCAGTCTCCCCCCCAATGTAGCGGATTCACCCCTCCACTTT. The genes are TRBV28 and TRBJ1-6; the D is unclear. Trimming removed 5 bases from V and 8 bases from J, with 19 bases in between. Germline V gene sequence: CDR1 MDHEN, CDR2 SYDVKM. The length of the CDR3 is 16 residues.